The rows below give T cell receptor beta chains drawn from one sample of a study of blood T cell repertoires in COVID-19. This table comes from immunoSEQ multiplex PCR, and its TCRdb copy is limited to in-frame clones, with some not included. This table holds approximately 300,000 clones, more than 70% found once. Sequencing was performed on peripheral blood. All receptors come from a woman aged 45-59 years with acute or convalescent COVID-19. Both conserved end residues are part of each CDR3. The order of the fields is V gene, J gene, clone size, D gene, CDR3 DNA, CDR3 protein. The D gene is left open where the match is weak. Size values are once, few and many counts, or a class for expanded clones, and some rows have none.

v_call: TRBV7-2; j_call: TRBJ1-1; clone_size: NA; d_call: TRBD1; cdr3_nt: TGTGCCAGCAGCCCGACAGGGAGTTCCACTGAAGCTTTCTTT; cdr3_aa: CASSPTGSSTEAFF
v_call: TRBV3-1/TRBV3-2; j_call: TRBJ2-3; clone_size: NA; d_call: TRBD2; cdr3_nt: TGTGCCAGCAGAGACACCTCGCGGGGGTTCACAGATACGCAGTATTTT; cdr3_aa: CASRDTSRGFTDTQYF
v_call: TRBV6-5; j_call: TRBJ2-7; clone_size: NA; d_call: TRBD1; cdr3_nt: TGTGCCAGCAGGATGGACAGGGGTAACGAGCAGTACTTC; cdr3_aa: CASRMDRGNEQYF
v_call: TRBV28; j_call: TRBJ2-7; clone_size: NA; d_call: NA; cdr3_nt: TGTGCCAGCAGTTCAGGGAAAGACGAGCAGTACTTC; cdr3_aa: CASSSGKDEQYF
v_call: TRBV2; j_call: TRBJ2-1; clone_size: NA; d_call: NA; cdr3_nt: TGTGCCAGCAGTCGGGGAGGATACAATGAGCAGTTCTTC; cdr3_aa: CASSRGGYNEQFF
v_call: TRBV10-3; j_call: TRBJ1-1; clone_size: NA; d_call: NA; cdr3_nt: TGTGCCATCAGTGAGTCGGGGCTACTGAACACTGAAGCTTTCTTT; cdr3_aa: CAISESGLLNTEAFF
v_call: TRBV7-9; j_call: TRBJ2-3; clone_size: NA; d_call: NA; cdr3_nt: TGTGCCAGCAGCCACCGAGACAGTACAGATACGCAGTATTTT; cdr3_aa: CASSHRDSTDTQYF
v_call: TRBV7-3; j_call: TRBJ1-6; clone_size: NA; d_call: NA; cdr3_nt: TGTGCCAGCAGCTTAAAATCTGTGGGGGCATCACCCCTCCACTTT; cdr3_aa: CASSLKSVGASPLHF
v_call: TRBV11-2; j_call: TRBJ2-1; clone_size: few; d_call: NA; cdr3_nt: TGTGCCAGCAGCCCACGCCCCTTGCGGAACTCCTACAATGAGCAGTTCTTC; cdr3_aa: CASSPRPLRNSYNEQFF
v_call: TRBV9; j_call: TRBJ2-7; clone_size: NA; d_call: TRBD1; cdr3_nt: TGTGCCAGCAGCACCGGACAGGGGGGAACTGGCTACGAGCAGTACTTC; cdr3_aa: CASSTGQGGTGYEQYF
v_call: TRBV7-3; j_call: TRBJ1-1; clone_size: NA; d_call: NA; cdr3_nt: TGTGCCAGCAGCTCGGGACAACAAAATGAAGCTTTCTTT; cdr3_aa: CASSSGQQNEAFF
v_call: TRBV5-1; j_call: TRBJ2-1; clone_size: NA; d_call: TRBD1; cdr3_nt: TGCGCCAGCAGCTTGGGGACAGGGGGCAATGAGCAGTTCTTC; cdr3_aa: CASSLGTGGNEQFF
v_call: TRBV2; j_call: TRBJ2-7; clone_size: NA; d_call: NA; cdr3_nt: TGTGCCAGCAGTGTAGAGAGGGACGAGCAGTACTTC; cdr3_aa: CASSVERDEQYF
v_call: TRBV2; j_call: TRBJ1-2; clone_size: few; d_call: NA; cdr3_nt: TGTGCCAGCAGTACGGTTTCTTATGGCTACACCTTC; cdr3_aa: CASSTVSYGYTF
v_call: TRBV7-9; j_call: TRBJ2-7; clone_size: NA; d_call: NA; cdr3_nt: TGTGCCAGCAGCTTTTCTGAGGATTCCCCCTACGAGCAGTACTTC; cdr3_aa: CASSFSEDSPYEQYF
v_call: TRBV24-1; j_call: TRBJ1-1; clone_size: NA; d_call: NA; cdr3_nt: TGTGCCACCAGTGACGGGACACCTAACACTGAAGCTTTCTTT; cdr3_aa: CATSDGTPNTEAFF
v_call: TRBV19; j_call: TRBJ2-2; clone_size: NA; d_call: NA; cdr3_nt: TGTGCCAGTAGTATCACGTGGACAGAGGCCGGGGAGCTGTTTTTT; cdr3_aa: CASSITWTEAGELFF
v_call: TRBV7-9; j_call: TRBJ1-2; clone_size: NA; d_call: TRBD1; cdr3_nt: TGTGCCAGCAGCTTAGAGGAGGGGGCGGGTGGCTACACCTTC; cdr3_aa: CASSLEEGAGGYTF
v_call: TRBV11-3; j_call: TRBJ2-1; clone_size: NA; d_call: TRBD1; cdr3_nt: TGTGCCAGCAGCTTAGAGGGACAGCTGTATGAGCAGTTCTTC; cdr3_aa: CASSLEGQLYEQFF
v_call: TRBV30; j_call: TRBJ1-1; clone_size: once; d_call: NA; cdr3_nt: TGTGCCTGGACTCACGGGGGTAACACTGAAGCTTTCTTT; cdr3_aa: CAWTHGGNTEAFF
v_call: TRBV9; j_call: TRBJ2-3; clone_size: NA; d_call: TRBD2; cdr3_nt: TGTGCCAGCAGCGTAGGGGGACTAGGAGCAGATACGCAGTATTTT; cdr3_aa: CASSVGGLGADTQYF
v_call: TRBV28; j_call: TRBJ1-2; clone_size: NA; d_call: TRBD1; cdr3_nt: TGTGCCAGCAGTCCGGGACAGCTCTATGGCTACACCTTC; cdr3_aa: CASSPGQLYGYTF
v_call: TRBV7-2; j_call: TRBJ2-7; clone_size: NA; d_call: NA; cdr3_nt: TGTGCCAGCAGCTTAGCCCGGACAGATTACGAGCAGTACTTC; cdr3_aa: CASSLARTDYEQYF
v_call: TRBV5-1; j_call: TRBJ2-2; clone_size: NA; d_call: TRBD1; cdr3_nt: TGCGCCAGCAGCTTCTCCGGGACAGGGGTTGACGGGGAGCTGTTTTTT; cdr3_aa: CASSFSGTGVDGELFF
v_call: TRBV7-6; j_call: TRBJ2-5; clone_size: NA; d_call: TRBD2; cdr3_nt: TGTGCCAGCAATGGGGGGGGGATAGGAAAGACCCAGTACTTC; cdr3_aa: CASNGGGIGKTQYF
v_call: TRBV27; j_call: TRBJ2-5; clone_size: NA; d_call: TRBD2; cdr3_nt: TGTGCCAGCAGCGGGGGGGAGACCCAGTACTTC; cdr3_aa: CASSGGETQYF
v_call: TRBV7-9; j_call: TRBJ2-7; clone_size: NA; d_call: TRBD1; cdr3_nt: TGTGCCAGCAGCCGACGGACAGGGTCGGGCGAGCAGTACTTC; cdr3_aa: CASSRRTGSGEQYF
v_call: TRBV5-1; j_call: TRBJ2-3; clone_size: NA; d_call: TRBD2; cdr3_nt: TGCGCCAGCAGCCCCCGGACTAGCGGAGACACAGATACGCAGTATTTT; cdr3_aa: CASSPRTSGDTDTQYF
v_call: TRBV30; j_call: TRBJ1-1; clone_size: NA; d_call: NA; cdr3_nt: TGTGCCTGGAGGAACGGGATGAACACTGAAGCTTTCTTT; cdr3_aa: CAWRNGMNTEAFF
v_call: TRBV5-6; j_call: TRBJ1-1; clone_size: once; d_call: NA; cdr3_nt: TGTGCCAGCAGCTTGGGGCTTAAGTCCCGAAAGAACACTGAAGCTTTCTTT; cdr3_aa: CASSLGLKSRKNTEAFF
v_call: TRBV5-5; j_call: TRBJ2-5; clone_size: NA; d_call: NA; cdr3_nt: TGTGCCAGCAGCTTGTGGACACAAGAGACCCAGTACTTC; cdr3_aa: CASSLWTQETQYF
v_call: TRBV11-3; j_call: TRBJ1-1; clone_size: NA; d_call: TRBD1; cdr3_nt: TGTGCCAGCAGCGCCCGGACAGGGAACACTGAAGCTTTCTTT; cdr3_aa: CASSARTGNTEAFF
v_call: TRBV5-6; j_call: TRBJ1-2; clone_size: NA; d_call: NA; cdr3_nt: TGTGCCAGCAGCCCCGATCGGGGGATCTATGGCTACACCTTC; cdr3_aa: CASSPDRGIYGYTF
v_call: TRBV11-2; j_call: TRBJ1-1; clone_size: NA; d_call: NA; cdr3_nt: TGTGCCAGCAGCCTTGGAGCCACTGAAGCTTTCTTT; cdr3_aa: CASSLGATEAFF
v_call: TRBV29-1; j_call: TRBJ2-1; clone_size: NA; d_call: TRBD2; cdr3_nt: TGCAGCGTAGGACTAGCGGGAGGTCGGGTTTTTAATGAGCAGTTCTTC; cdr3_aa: CSVGLAGGRVFNEQFF
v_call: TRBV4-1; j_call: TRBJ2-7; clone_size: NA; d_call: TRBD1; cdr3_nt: TGCGCCAGCAGCCACGGACAGGGGGTCCCCTACGAGCAGTACTTC; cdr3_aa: CASSHGQGVPYEQYF